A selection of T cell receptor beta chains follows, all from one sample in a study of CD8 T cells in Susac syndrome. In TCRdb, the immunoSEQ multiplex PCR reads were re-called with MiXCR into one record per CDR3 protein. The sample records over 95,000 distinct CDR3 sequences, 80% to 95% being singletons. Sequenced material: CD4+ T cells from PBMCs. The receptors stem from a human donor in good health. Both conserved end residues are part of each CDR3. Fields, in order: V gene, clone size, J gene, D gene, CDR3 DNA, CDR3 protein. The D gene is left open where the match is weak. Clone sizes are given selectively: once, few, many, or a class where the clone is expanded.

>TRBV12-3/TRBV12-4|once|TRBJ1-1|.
TGTGCCAGCAGTCAGGAAGTCACGGGGTCTGAAGCTTTCTTT
CASSQEVTGSEAFF
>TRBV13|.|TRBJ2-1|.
TGTGCCAGCAGCTTCCGGGACGGGTACAATGAGCAGTTCTTC
CASSFRDGYNEQFF
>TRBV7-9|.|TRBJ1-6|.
TGTGCCAGCAGCTTAGGGGCCGGGGCCTATAATTCACCCCTCCACTTT
CASSLGAGAYNSPLHF
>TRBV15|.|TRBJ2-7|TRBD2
TGTGCCACCAGCAGAGAGCCAGGGAGGGCCTACGAGCAGTACTTC
CATSREPGRAYEQYF
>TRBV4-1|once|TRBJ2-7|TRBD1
TGCGCCAGCAGCCTCCGAGTCAGGGGGCCAAACTCCTACGAGCAGTACTTC
CASSLRVRGPNSYEQYF
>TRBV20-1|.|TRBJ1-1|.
TGCAGTGCTAGTGCTGGGGGACTCCAGAACACTGAAGCTTTCTTT
CSASAGGLQNTEAFF
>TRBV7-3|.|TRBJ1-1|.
TGTGCCAGCAGCTTAGGTTGGAACACTGAAGCTTTCTTT
CASSLGWNTEAFF
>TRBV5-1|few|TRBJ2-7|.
TGCGCCAGCAGCTTACAGGGAGACGAGCAGTACTTC
CASSLQGDEQYF
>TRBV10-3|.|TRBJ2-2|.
TGTGCCATCAGTGTCGTGGGAATTGGGACCGGGGAGCTGTTTTTT
CAISVVGIGTGELFF
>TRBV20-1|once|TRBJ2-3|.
TGCAGTGCCGCATCCGGGCCCCATAGCACAGATACGCAGTATTTT
CSAASGPHSTDTQYF
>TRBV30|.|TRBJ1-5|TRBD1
TGTGCCTGGAGTGCAGCAGGGGGGGATCAGCCCCAGCATTTT
CAWSAAGGDQPQHF
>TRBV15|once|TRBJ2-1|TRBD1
TGTGCCACCAGCTGGGGACAGGGGCGGAACAATGAGCAGTTCTTC
CATSWGQGRNNEQFF
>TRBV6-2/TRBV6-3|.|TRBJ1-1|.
TGTGCCAGCAATCGCGGAATGAACACTGAAGCTTTCTTT
CASNRGMNTEAFF
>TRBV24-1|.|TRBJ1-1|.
TGTGCCACCAGTGACCACCTCCTCTATGCAGTCTCTGAAGCTTTCTTT
CATSDHLLYAVSEAFF
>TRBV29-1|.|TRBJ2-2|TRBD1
TGCAGCGTTGTCGACAGGGGGCTTACCGGGGAGCTGTTTTTT
CSVVDRGLTGELFF
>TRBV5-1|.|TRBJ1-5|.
TGCGCCAGCAGCTTGGACGGGGCCCCCAATCAGCCCCAGCATTTT
CASSLDGAPNQPQHF
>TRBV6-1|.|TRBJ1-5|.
TGTGCCAGCAGCTGGACAGCTTACAATCAGCCCCAGCATTTT
CASSWTAYNQPQHF
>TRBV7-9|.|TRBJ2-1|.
TGTGCCAGCAGCTTAGTCGGAGGGGCAGGGTACAATGAGCAGTTCTTC
CASSLVGGAGYNEQFF
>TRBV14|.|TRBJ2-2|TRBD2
TGTGCCAGCAGCCAAGGTACCGGACTAGCGGCAAACACCGGGGAGCTGTTTTTT
CASSQGTGLAANTGELFF
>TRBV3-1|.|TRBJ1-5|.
TGTGCCAGCAGCACGGCAGGGTTTTCTCAGCCCCAGCATTTT
CASSTAGFSQPQHF
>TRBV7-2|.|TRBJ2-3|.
TGTGCCAGCAGCTTAGCCCCGGGATCTAGCACAGATACGCAGTATTTT
CASSLAPGSSTDTQYF
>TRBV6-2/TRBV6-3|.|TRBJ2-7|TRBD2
TGTGCCAGCACCCCGCCTGGACTAGCGGGAGGCGAGCAGTACTTC
CASTPPGLAGGEQYF
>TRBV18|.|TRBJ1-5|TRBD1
TGTGCCAGCTCAGAAATGACAGGGAACAATCAGCCCCAGCATTTT
CASSEMTGNNQPQHF
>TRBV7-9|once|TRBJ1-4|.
TGTGCCAGCAGCTTACGTCGGCCACTCCATAATGAAAAACTGTTTTTT
CASSLRRPLHNEKLFF
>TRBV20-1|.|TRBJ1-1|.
TGCAGTGCTAGGGGACCCGGGAGAGTGAACACTGAAGCTTTCTTT
CSARGPGRVNTEAFF
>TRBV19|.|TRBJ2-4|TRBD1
TGTGCCAGTGGGACAGGGGCCTTCCTAGCCAAAAACATTCAGTACTTC
CASGTGAFLAKNIQYF
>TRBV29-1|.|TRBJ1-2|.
TGCAGCGTTGTTTCGGGGTCCGACTATGGCTACACCTTC
CSVVSGSDYGYTF
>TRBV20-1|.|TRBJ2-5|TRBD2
TGCAGTGCGGACACCTTGGGAGGGCTCCAAGAGACCCAGTACTTC
CSADTLGGLQETQYF
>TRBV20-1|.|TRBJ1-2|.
TGCAGTGCGCCCGTACGGAGTTCTGTGGATGGCTACACCTTC
CSAPVRSSVDGYTF
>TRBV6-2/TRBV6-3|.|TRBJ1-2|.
TGTGCCAGCAGCAACGACGCAGTGTATGGCTACACCTTC
CASSNDAVYGYTF
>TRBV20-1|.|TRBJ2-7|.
TGCAGTGCAGGCGGGCAGGGGTTCATTCGGGACTACGAGCAGTACTTC
CSAGGQGFIRDYEQYF
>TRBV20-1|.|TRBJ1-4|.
TGCAGTGCTACAGGGGCTTCTAATGAAAAACTGTTTTTT
CSATGASNEKLFF
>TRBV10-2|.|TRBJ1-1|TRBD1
TGCGCCAGCAGTGAGGAAACAGGGGCGAACACTGAAGCTTTCTTT
CASSEETGANTEAFF
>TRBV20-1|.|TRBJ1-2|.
TGCAGTGCTAGAGGGGGGGACCTCTACGGCTACACCTTC
CSARGGDLYGYTF
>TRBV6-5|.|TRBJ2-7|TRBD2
TGTGCCAGCAGTCTAGCGGGAGAGTACGAGCAGTACTTC
CASSLAGEYEQYF
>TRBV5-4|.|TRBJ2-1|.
TGTGCCAGCAGCCCGGACAGCAAGTCTATCAATGAGCAGTTCTTC
CASSPDSKSINEQFF
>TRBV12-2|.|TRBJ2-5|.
TGTGCAAGTCGCCATGGCGAGGGACAGGGAGAGACCCAGTACTTC
CASRHGEGQGETQYF
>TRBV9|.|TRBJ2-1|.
TGTGCCAGCAGCGTAACCGGGGAACAGACGGTTGAGCAGTTCTTC
CASSVTGEQTVEQFF
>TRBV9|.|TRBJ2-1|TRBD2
TGTGCCAGCAGCGGACCTAGCGGGAGGACCTACAATGAGCAGTTCTTC
CASSGPSGRTYNEQFF
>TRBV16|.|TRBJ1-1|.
TGTGCCAGCAGCCGTCGGGAGGGCAACACTGAAGCTTTCTTT
CASSRREGNTEAFF
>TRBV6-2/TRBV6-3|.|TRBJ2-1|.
TGTGCCAGCAGTTCCTTACTGGGGACGAACAACAATGAGCAGTTCTTC
CASSSLLGTNNNEQFF
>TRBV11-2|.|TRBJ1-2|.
TGTGCCAGCAGCTCGATCTCTAATGGCATCGGGCAGGGAGTCGGCTATGGCTACACCTTC
CASSSISNGIGQGVGYGYTF
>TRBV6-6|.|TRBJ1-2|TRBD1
TGTGCCACCAGACAGGGGAATGGCTACACCTTC
CATRQGNGYTF